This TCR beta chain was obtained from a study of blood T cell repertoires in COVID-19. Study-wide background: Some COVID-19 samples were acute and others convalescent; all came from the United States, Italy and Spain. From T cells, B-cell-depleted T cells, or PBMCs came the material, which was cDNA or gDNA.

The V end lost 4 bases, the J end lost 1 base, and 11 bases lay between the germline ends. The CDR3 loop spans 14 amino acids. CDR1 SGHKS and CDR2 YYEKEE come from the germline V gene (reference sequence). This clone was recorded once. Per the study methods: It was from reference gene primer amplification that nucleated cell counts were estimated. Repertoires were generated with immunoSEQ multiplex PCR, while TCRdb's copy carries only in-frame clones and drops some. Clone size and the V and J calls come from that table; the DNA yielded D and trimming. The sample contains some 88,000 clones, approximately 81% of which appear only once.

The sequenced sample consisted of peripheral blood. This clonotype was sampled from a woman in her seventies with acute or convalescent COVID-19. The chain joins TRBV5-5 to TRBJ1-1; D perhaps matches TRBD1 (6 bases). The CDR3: CASSPGTSNTEAFF. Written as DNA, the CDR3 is TGTGCCAGCAGCCCCGGGACATCGAACACTGAAGCTTTCTTT. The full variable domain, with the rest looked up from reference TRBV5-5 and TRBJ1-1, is DAGVTQSPTHLIKTRGQQVTLRCSPISGHKSVSWYQQVLGQGPQFIFQYYEKEERGRGNFPDRFSARQFPNYSSELNVNALLLGDSALYLCASSPGTSNTEAFFGQGTRLTVV.